This is a list of T cell receptor beta chains from one sample in a study of naive and memory T cell subsets. In TCRdb, the 5' RACE reads were re-called with MiXCR into one record per CDR3 protein. Among about 62,000 distinct CDR3 sequences listed, under 10% were seen once. The receptors shown here come from a female donor in good health. The CDR3 runs from the conserved cysteine through the conserved F or W. D genes are given only for firm matches. Size values are once, few and many counts, or a class for expanded clones, and some rows have none.

D gene,clone size,V gene,J gene,CDR3 DNA,CDR3 protein
-,few,TRBV7-2,TRBJ2-3,TGTGCCAGCAGCCCCCTCCAAGATACGCAGTATTTT,CASSPLQDTQYF
-,many,TRBV7-3,TRBJ1-6,TGTGCCAGCAGCTTGGACGGTAATTCACCCCTCCACTTT,CASSLDGNSPLHF
-,-,TRBV18,TRBJ1-2,TGTGCCAGCTCACCATCTCCCAGGGGCAAAGGGGCTAACTATGGCTACACCTTC,CASSPSPRGKGANYGYTF
-,-,TRBV7-9,TRBJ2-7,TGTGCCAGCACCCCAGGGCTCTCCTACGAGCAGTACTTC,CASTPGLSYEQYF
TRBD2,-,TRBV7-6,TRBJ2-1,TGTGCCAGCAGCCAACGTTCTACGGCGGGGGGTTACAATGAGCAGTTCTTC,CASSQRSTAGGYNEQFF
TRBD2,-,TRBV5-1,TRBJ2-1,TGCGCCAGCAGCTTGGTTAGCGGGGGGGCAAACAATGAGCAGTTCTTC,CASSLVSGGANNEQFF
-,many,TRBV27,TRBJ1-5,TGTGCCAGCAGTCGACAGAATAGCAATCAGCCCCAGCATTTT,CASSRQNSNQPQHF
-,few,TRBV20-1,TRBJ1-6,TGCAGTGCTAAGAACCCTTCGGCAAACTCACCCCTCCACTTT,CSAKNPSANSPLHF
TRBD2,few,TRBV14,TRBJ2-5,TGTGCCAGCAGCCAAGATCTTTTCGGGAGGGGGAGAGACGGGACCCAGTACTTC,CASSQDLFGRGRDGTQYF
-,few,TRBV28,TRBJ2-2,TGTGCCAGCAGTTTATCGATAGCTTTCGGCGGGGAGCTGTTTTTT,CASSLSIAFGGELFF
-,-,TRBV19,TRBJ1-5,TGTGCCAGTAGTATAGTAGGGAATCAGCCCCAGCATTTT,CASSIVGNQPQHF
-,-,TRBV7-2,TRBJ2-7,TGTGCCAGCAGCCCCGGAGGGCGCGAGCAGTACTTC,CASSPGGREQYF
-,hyperexpanded,TRBV11-3,TRBJ1-1,TGTGCCAGCAGCTTAGATCTGACAGGGAACACTGAAGCTTTCTTT,CASSLDLTGNTEAFF
-,many,TRBV20-1,TRBJ1-1,TGCAGTGCTAGAGACCGGCGGACCGTCACTGAAGCTTTCTTT,CSARDRRTVTEAFF
-,-,TRBV6-6,TRBJ1-4,TGTGCCAGCAGTTACTCGATTAGGGACGGTGCCACAGCTAATGAAAAACTGTTTTTT,CASSYSIRDGATANEKLFF
-,many,TRBV2,TRBJ1-5,TGTGCCAGCAGGGGGGACGGCCGCAATCAGCCCCAGCATTTT,CASRGDGRNQPQHF
-,-,TRBV6-1,TRBJ2-5,TGTGCCAGCAGCCCCCTGGCCGGGTCTAAGGAGACCCAGTACTTC,CASSPLAGSKETQYF
-,many,TRBV12-5,TRBJ1-2,TGTGCTAGTGGTTTGCCGCTTCAGACAGCTAACTATGGCTACACCTTC,CASGLPLQTANYGYTF
-,many,TRBV6-6,TRBJ1-1,TGTGCCAGCAGTCAGGACGGGTTGAGCACTGAAGCTTTCTTT,CASSQDGLSTEAFF
-,many,TRBV18,TRBJ2-2,TGTGCCAGCTCGCGTCCCACTACGAACACCGGGGAGCTGTTTTTT,CASSRPTTNTGELFF
-,-,TRBV2,TRBJ2-3,TGTGCCAGCAGTGAAATCGGATCGGCGGGGCGCACAGATACGCAGTATTTT,CASSEIGSAGRTDTQYF
-,once,TRBV6-1,TRBJ1-5,TGTGCCAGCAACGGCCGGGGGGGGATATCACGTCAGCCCCAGCATTTT,CASNGRGGISRQPQHF
-,-,TRBV10-3,TRBJ1-2,TGTGCCATCAGTGAGTCCTGGGATTGGGGCGACACCTTC,CAISESWDWGDTF
TRBD1,few,TRBV2,TRBJ2-5,TGTGCCAGCAGTGATCAGGGACAGGGTCAAGAGACCCAGTACTTC,CASSDQGQGQETQYF
TRBD1,many,TRBV3-1,TRBJ1-1,TGTGCCAGCAGGTCCACAGGGGGCGGGACTGAAGCTTTCTTT,CASRSTGGGTEAFF
-,many,TRBV28,TRBJ1-5,TGTGCCAGCAGGTCCAAACCCCATCAGCCCCAGCATTTT,CASRSKPHQPQHF
-,many,TRBV11-2,TRBJ1-1,TGTGCCAGCAGCGTAAATCAGGGAAGCACTGAAGCTTTCTTT,CASSVNQGSTEAFF
TRBD1,few,TRBV5-1,TRBJ2-1,TGCGCCAGCAGCATTGACAGGGGGTCCTACAATGAGCAGTTCTTC,CASSIDRGSYNEQFF